Here is one T cell receptor (beta chain) with its context. Antigen specificity is unknown. Germline assignment: CDR1 SQVTM and CDR2 ANQGSEA. V was trimmed by 8 bases and J by 6 bases, leaving 13 bases between them. This CDR3 comprises 11 residues. Assay: immunoSEQ multiplex PCR; the TCRdb copy retains only in-frame clones and omits some. In the table there are a few million clones, just over 90% of which are singletons. The sample comes from a study of shared clonotypes between healthy human individuals. Study details: The donor group consisted of a couple of women and three men, aged 18 to 49. CD4 naive and memory got three plates each, CD8 naive two, CD8 memory one.

CD45RO-negative, CCR7-positively selected cells formed the naive CD8 fraction, excluding terminally differentiated effector memory CD45RA+ cells. Overall study results and limits: In contrast to clonotypes shared by all four donors, non-shared clonotypes had lower generation probabilities. Although depth was large, rarefaction showed that sequencing of the sorted subsets was incomplete.

This clonotype was sampled from a man aged 18 to 35 in good health. Some clones in this sample may be carry-over from other donors' samples. Input material: naive CD8+ T cells from PBMCs. The chain links TRBV29-1 to TRBJ1-1; D is perhaps TRBD1 (6 bases). CDR3 DNA sequence: TGCAGCTCCCTATCAGGGGCTGAAGCTTTCTTT. It codes for CSSLSGAEAFF.